The TCR beta chain described here comes from a study of PD-1 blockade in classical Hodgkin lymphoma. Broader study findings: Among the patients, those starting nivolumab under 1 year after ASCT were excluded. Reports described newly diagnosed patients as having lower baseline TCR diversity than healthy donors. With CD4+ cells, TCR diversity rose significantly by C4D1, but not with CD8+ cells.

The time point was: cycle 4 day 1 (C4D1), after six to seven weeks of nivolumab. Autologous stem cell transplantation was followed by relapse in every patient, and brentuximab vedotin exposure varied. Measured with immunoSEQ multiplex PCR; TCRdb has only the in-frame clones, and not every one. The sample yields roughly 64,000 clones, roughly nine tenths seen once. CDR3 size: 15 residues. CDR1 and CDR2 (germline): MNHNS, SASEGT. Trimming removed 2 bases from V and 6 bases from J, with 17 bases in between. A word on this clone: Antigen specificity is unknown.

The receptor comes from a human donor with classical Hodgkin lymphoma. Source: peripheral blood mononuclear cells (PBMCs), taken before the fourth cycle of nivolumab. The chain uses TRBV6-1 and TRBJ2-7; possible D gene TRBD1, 6 bases. The CDR3 bases are TGTGCCAGCAGTGAAAATTGGGGGCTCTACGTCGAGCAGTACTTC. Translation gives CASSENWGLYVEQYF.